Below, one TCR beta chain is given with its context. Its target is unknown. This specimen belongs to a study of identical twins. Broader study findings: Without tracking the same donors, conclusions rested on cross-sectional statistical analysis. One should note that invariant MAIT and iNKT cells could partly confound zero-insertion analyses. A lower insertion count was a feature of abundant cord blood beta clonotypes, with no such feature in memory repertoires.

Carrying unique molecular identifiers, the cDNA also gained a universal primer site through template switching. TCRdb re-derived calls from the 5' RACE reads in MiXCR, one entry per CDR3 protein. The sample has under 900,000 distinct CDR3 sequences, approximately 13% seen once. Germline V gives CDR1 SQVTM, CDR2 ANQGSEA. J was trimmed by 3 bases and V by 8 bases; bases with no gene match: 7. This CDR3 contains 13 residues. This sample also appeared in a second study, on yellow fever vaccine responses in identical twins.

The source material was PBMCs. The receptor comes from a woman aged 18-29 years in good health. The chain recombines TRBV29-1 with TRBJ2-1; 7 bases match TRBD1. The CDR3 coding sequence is TGCAGCCTGAGACAGGGTGGCTACAATGAGCAGTTCTTC. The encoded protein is CSLRQGGYNEQFF.